This T cell receptor beta chain was recorded in a study of CD8 T cells in ankylosing spondylitis. Study results and limitations: Previous work reported some of these motif variants in the synovial fluid and blood of reactive arthritis. It was reported that disease-linked clones were significantly enriched in matched ankylosing spondylitis synovial fluid. Typical of ankylosing spondylitis blood, it appeared, was a TCR beta motif of eight highly homologous variants. Disease-linked clones bore a CD8+ phenotype, appearing relatively rarely in peripheral blood.

Turning to this clonotype: Its antigen is not identified.

CDR1 SGHRS and CDR2 YFSETQ come from the germline V gene. CDR3 length equals 13 residues. With 0 bases removed from V and 2 bases from J, the gap between germline ends came to 6 bases. TCRdb reprocessed the 5' RACE reads with MiXCR, giving one entry per CDR3 protein. The sample lists approximately 300,000 distinct CDR3 sequences; 7% to 9% were seen once. Sequences were obtained from blood, either unsorted or a sorted T cell fraction (not recorded which). The clonotype originates from a male donor with ankylosing spondylitis. The J gene is TRBJ2-7, the V gene TRBV5-1; a possible D gene is TRBD2 (5 bases). CDR3 bases: TGCGCCAGCAGCTTGGTGGAGGCCTACGAGCAGTACTTC. It specifies CASSLVEAYEQYF.